Listed here are 10 T cell receptor beta chains from one sample, sequenced in a study of blood T cell repertoires in COVID-19. Some clones are missing from TCRdb's copy, which holds only in-frame ones; the method was immunoSEQ multiplex PCR. In the table there are 75,000 to 100,000 clones, approximately 87% of which are singletons. Material: peripheral blood. Receptor source: a human donor in a cohort sampled during active COVID-19.

V is TRBV6-5 and J is TRBJ2-1; D unresolved. This CDR3 has 15 amino acids. Germline loops: CDR1 MNHEY, CDR2 SVGAGI. Trimming removed 6 bases at V and 10 bases at J, with 22 bases between. This CDR3 is CASSTLRPIDSEQFF. CDR3 coding DNA: TGTGCCAGCAGCACCCTTCGACCGATTGATAGCGAGCAGTTCTTC.

The V call is TRBV9, the J call TRBJ2-1; D is unresolved. Germline values: CDR1 SGDLS, CDR2 YYNGEE. Trimming shortened V by 0 bases and J by 0 bases, and 10 bases separated the two germline ends. The CDR3 loop spans 16 amino acids. This CDR3 reads CASSVEAADSYNEQFF. The CDR3 DNA follows: TGTGCCAGCAGCGTAGAGGCGGCGGACTCCTACAATGAGCAGTTCTTC.

This clone was observed many times. V and J are TRBV4-2 and TRBJ1-4, with 7 bases matching TRBD1. Looked up from germline, CDR1 is LGHNA and CDR2 is YNFKEQ. The ends lost 7 bases at V and 8 bases at J; junction bases unmatched: 7. This CDR3 is 13 amino acids long. The CDR3 coding sequence is TGTGCCAGCACCCCTGGGACAGCAGAAAAACTGTTTTTT. Encoded protein: CASTPGTAEKLFF.

The chain has TRBV2 and TRBJ2-4; 7 bases fit TRBD1. CDR3 size: 14 residues. Germline lookup yields CDR1 SNHLY and CDR2 FYNNEI. The trim removed 5 bases at V and 1 base at J, leaving 2 bases unmatched. CDR3 in amino acids: CASSTTGAKNIQYF. CDR3 coding DNA: TGTGCCAGCAGTACGACAGGGGCCAAAAACATTCAGTACTTC.

The chain is built from TRBV27 and TRBJ2-1; TRBD1 matches at 9 bases. The CDR3 consists of 15 residues. Germline V lookup: CDR1 MNHEY, CDR2 SMNVEV (reference sequence). J lost 5 bases, V lost 2 bases, and 4 bases had no gene match. This CDR3 reads CASSLLQGADNEQFF. CDR3 nucleotides: TGTGCCAGCAGTTTACTACAGGGGGCTGACAATGAGCAGTTCTTC.

The chain uses TRBV5-5 and TRBJ2-7; 7 nucleotides line up with TRBD1. Germline V gene lookup returns CDR1 SGHKS and CDR2 YYEKEE (reference sequence). V lost 5 bases and J lost 3; bases outside the gene matches: 14. The CDR3 covers 16 residues. CDR3 in amino acids: CASSSTGSRPLYEQYF. The CDR3 coding sequence is TGTGCCAGCAGTTCGACAGGGTCTAGGCCTCTCTACGAGCAGTACTTC.

J is TRBJ2-2 and V is TRBV4-2, with 10 bases that match TRBD2. The CDR3 covers 16 residues. The trim removed 5 bases at V and 3 bases at J, leaving 6 bases unmatched. Germline V lookup: CDR1 LGHNA, CDR2 YNFKEQ. The CDR3: CASSSRTSGYTGELFF. The CDR3 DNA reads as TGTGCCAGCAGCTCCCGGACTAGCGGATACACCGGGGAGCTGTTTTTT.

The chain uses TRBV29-1 and TRBJ1-2; TRBD1 matches at 7 bases. CDR1 and CDR2 (germline): SQVTM, ANQGSEA. V gave up 3 bases and J gave up 9 bases; unmatched junction bases: 4. The CDR3 extends over 11 amino acids. The CDR3 region has the DNA TGCAGCGTTGATGTCAGGGGGAGCTACACCTTC. It codes for CSVDVRGSYTF.

The V gene is TRBV10-3, the J gene TRBJ1-2, with D tentatively TRBD1 (5 bases). Germline CDR1 ENHRY, CDR2 SYGVKD. Trimming took off 2 bases at V and 3 bases at J, with 10 bases between the two ends. This CDR3 is 14 amino acids long. CDR3 in amino acids: CAISEQGADYGYTF. CDR3 sequence (DNA): TGTGCCATCAGTGAGCAGGGTGCGGACTATGGCTACACCTTC.

The V and J genes are TRBV11-2 and TRBJ2-7; D not resolved. V was trimmed by 0 bases and J by 5 bases, leaving 8 bases between them. From germline, CDR1 is SGHAT and CDR2 FQNNGV. CDR3 length equals 13 residues. The CDR3 spells CASSLDLTDEQYF. As DNA, the CDR3 is TGTGCCAGCAGCTTAGATCTCACGGACGAGCAGTACTTC.